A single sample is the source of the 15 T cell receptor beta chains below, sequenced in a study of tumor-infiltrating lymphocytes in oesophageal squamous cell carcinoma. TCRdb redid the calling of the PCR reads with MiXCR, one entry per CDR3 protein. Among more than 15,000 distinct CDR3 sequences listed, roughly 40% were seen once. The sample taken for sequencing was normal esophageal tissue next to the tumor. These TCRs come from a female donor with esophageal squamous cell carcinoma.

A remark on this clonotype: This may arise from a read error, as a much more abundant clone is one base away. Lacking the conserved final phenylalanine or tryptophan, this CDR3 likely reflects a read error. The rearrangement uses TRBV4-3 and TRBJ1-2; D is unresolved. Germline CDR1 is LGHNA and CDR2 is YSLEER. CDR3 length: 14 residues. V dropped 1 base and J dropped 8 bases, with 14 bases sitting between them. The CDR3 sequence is CASSQVTNRRGYTL. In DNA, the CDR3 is TGCGCCAGCAGCCAAGTAACGAATAGAAGGGGCTACACCCTC.

The CDR3: CASSLTFQSPLHF. CDR3 coding DNA: TGTGCCAGCAGCTTAACATTCCAGTCACCCCTCCACTTT. V gene TRBV7-3 combines with J gene TRBJ1-6; no definite D call. CDR1 and CDR2 (germline): SGHTA, FQGTGA. The CDR3 loop spans 13 amino acids. V gave up 0 bases and J gave up 10 bases, with 7 bases separating them.

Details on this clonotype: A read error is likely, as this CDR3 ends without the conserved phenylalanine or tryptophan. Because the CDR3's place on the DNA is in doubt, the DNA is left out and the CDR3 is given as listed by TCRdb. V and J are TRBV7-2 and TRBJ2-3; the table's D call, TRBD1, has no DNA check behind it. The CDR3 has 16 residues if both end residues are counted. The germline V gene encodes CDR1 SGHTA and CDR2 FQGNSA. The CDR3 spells CASSRDRGLETQYFGP.

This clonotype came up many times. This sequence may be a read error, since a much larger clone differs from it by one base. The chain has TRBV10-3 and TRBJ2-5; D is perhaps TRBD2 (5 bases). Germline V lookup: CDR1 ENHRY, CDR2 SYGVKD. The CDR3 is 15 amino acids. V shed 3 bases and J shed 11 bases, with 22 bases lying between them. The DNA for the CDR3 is TGTGCCATCAGTGACGTGAGGGCCTCTGGCAATGAGCAGTACTTC. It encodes CAISDVRASGNEQYF.

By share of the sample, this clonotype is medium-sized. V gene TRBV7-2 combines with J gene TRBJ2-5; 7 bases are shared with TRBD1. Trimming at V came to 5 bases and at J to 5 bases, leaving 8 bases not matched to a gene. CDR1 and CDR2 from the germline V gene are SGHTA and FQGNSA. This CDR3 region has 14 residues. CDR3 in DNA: TGTGCCAGCAGCCGCGACAGGGTCGGGGAGACCCAGTACTTC. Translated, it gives CASSRDRVGETQYF.

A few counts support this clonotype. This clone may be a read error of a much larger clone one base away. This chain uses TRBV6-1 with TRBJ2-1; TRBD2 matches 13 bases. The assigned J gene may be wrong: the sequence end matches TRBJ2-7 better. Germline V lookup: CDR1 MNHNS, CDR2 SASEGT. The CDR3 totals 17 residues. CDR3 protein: CASQGTSGTLNYNEQYF. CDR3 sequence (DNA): TGTGCCAGCCAGGGGACTAGCGGGACCCTAAACTACAATGAGCAGTACTTC.

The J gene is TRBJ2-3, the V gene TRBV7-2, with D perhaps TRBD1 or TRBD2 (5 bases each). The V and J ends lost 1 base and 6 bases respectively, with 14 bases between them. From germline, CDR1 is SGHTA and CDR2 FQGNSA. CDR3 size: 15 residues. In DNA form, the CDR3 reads TGTGCCAGCAGCTTAGGAGACGGGGCGGCGGATACGCAGTATTTT. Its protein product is CASSLGDGAADTQYF.

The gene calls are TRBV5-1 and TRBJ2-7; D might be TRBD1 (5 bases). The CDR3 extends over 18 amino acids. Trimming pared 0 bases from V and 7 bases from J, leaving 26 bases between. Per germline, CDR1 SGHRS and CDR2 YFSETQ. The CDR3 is CASSLGQGSRAAYNEQYF. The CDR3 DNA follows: TGCGCCAGCAGCTTGGGGCAGGGTTCCCGGGCTGCGTACAATGAGCAGTACTTC.

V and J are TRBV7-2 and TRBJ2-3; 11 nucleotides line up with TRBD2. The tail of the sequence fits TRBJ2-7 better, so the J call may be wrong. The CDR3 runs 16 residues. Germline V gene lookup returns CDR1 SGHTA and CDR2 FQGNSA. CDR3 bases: TGTGCCAGCAGCAGCCGGGGACTAGCGGTTGGCTACGAGCAGTACTTC. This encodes CASSSRGLAVGYEQYF.

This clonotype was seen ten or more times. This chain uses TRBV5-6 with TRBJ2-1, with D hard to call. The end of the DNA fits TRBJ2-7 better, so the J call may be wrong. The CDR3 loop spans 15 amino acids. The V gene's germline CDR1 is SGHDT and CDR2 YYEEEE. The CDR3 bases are TGTGCCAGCAGCTCCCCGGACGACGGCTACAATGAGCAGTACTTC. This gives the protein CASSSPDDGYNEQYF.

The CDR3 reads CASSLADRVGTGELFF. CDR3 nucleotide sequence: TGTGCCAGCAGCTTAGCGGACAGGGTCGGCACCGGGGAGCTGTTTTTT. The chain is built from TRBV7-8 and TRBJ2-2, with 8 bases matching TRBD1. After removal of 0 bases from V and 4 bases from J, the junction contained 4 bases not matched to a gene. The CDR3 is made up of 16 amino acids. CDR1 SGHVS and CDR2 FQNEAQ come from the germline V gene.

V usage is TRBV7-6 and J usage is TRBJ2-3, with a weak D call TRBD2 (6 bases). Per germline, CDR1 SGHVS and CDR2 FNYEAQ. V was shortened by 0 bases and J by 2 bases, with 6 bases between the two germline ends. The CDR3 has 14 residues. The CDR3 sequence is CASSLAGLTDTQYF. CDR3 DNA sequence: TGTGCCAGCAGCTTAGCGGGACTCACAGATACGCAGTATTTT.

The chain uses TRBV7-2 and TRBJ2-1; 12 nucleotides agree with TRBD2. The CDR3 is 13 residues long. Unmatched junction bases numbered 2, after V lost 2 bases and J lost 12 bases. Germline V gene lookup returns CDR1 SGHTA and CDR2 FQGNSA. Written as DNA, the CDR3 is TGTGCCAGCAGCTTACAGACTAGCGGGGGGCAGTTCTTC. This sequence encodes CASSLQTSGGQFF.

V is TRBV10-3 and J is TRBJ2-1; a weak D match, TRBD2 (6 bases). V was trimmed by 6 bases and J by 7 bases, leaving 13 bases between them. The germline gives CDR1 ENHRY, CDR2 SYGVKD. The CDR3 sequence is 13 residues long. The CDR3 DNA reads TGTGCCATCAGACGGGACTCTTCGAATGAGCAGTTCTTC. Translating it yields CAIRRDSSNEQFF.

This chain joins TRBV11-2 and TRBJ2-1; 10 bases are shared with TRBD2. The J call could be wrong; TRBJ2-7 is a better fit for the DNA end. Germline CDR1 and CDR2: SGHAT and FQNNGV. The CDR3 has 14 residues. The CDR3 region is CASSLLAGVYEQYF. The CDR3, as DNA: TGTGCCAGCAGCTTACTAGCGGGGGTCTACGAGCAGTACTTC.